This T cell receptor beta chain was captured by sequencing in a study of blood T cell repertoires in COVID-19. The wider study: Acute and convalescent COVID-19 samples came from the United States, Italy and Spain. PBMCs, B-cell-depleted T cells, or T cells were the source of the cDNA or gDNA that made up the material.

Original analysis: How many nucleated cells were present was estimated from reference gene primer amplification. The method was immunoSEQ multiplex PCR; TCRdb's version includes in-frame clones alone and lacks a portion of them. V and J calls and clone size are copied from that table; D and trimming were computed from the DNA. Among roughly 670,000 clones, about 90% were seen once, and the ten largest hold approximately 0.3%. CDR3 length: 16 residues. The ends lost 6 bases at V and 4 bases at J; junction bases unmatched: 12. CDR1 and CDR2 (germline): MDHEN, SYDVKM. This TCR was sampled from a young woman with acute or convalescent COVID-19. Sequenced: peripheral blood. V gene TRBV28 combines with J gene TRBJ2-7; TRBD1 matches 10 bases. In nucleotides, the CDR3 is TGTGCCAGCAGAAACGACAGGGGGCGCGGGTGGTACGAGCAGTACTTC. As protein: CASRNDRGRGWYEQYF.